Following are 18 T cell receptor beta chains from one sample sequenced in a study of cytomegalovirus exposure and HLA in healthy donors. The PCR was carried out with 60 Vbeta primers and 13 Jbeta primers. Sequencing used immunoSEQ multiplex PCR; TCRdb keeps in-frame clones, though not all of them. This sample carries about 78,000 clones, around 60% of them seen once, and the ten largest clones take around 5%. Input material: PBMCs. The receptors derive from a man aged 25 to 40 in good health and CMV-seropositive.

The J gene is TRBJ1-2, the V gene TRBV15; no clear D gene. From germline, CDR1 is LNHNV and CDR2 YYDKDF (reference sequence). Between the trimmed V and J ends, which lost 1 base and 8 bases, there was a span of 11 bases. This CDR3 is 13 amino acids long. The CDR3 region is CATSRGGDYGYTF. The CDR3 coding sequence is TGTGCCACCAGCAGAGGCGGGGATTACGGCTACACCTTC.

The sample holds a few counts of this clone. The rearrangement links TRBV4-2 to TRBJ2-1, with 8 bases fitting TRBD2. The junction had 7 bases not matched to a gene; V was cut back by 2 bases and J by 7 bases. The CDR3 contains 15 residues. Germline lookup yields CDR1 LGHNA and CDR2 YNFKEQ. CDR3 loop: CASSQSGGARNEQFF. In DNA form, the CDR3 reads TGTGCCAGCAGCCAATCCGGGGGGGCTCGAAATGAGCAGTTCTTC.

The chain uses TRBV19 and TRBJ1-2, with TRBD1 as a possible D gene (6 bases). V was shortened by 4 bases and J by 3 bases, with 12 bases between the two germline ends. Per the germline V gene, CDR1 is LNHDA and CDR2 is SQIVND (reference sequence). The CDR3 length is 14 residues. CDR3 nucleotide sequence: TGTGCCAGTAGTAGGGGGCAGTGGGACTATGGCTACACCTTC. Translation: CASSRGQWDYGYTF.

The rearrangement joins TRBV6-1 to TRBJ2-7, with 9 bases fitting TRBD2. CDR1 MNHNS and CDR2 SASEGT come from the germline V gene. The CDR3 is 18 residues long. Trimming took 0 bases from V and 0 from J; bases not matched to a gene: 9. The CDR3 sequence is CASSEALTSGKGSYEQYF. For the CDR3, the DNA is TGTGCCAGCAGTGAAGCTCTGACTAGCGGAAAGGGCTCCTACGAGCAGTACTTC.

The rearrangement uses TRBV2 and TRBJ2-2; maybe TRBD1 (5 bases). This CDR3 is built from 14 residues. Trimming stripped 6 bases from V and 3 bases from J, with 11 bases between. In germline, CDR1 is SNHLY, CDR2 FYNNEI. CDR3 residues: CASRIGVDTGELFF. The CDR3 nucleotides are TGTGCCAGCAGAATAGGGGTTGACACCGGGGAGCTGTTTTTT.

This chain links TRBV2 with TRBJ2-3, with D possibly being TRBD1 (6 bases). V was cut by 3 bases and J by 5 bases, with 12 bases left in between. The CDR3 sequence is 14 residues long. From germline, CDR1 is SNHLY and CDR2 FYNNEI. The CDR3 DNA reads TGTGCCAGCAGTGAGTCCAGGGGTGGAGATACGCAGTATTTT. It codes for CASSESRGGDTQYF.

The V gene is TRBV29-1, the J gene TRBJ2-3, with 9 bases matching TRBD2. With 4 bases clipped from V and 5 bases from J, the junction kept 4 bases outside the gene matches. This CDR3 region has 13 residues. Germline assignment: CDR1 SQVTM and CDR2 ANQGSEA. The CDR3: CSVVGGGEDTQYF. The DNA of the CDR3 is TGCAGCGTTGTCGGCGGGGGGGAAGATACGCAGTATTTT.

The genes are TRBV28 and TRBJ2-1; the D is unclear. The germline V and J ends were trimmed by 5 bases and 8 bases, with 7 bases remaining between them. Germline V gene data show CDR1 as MDHEN and CDR2 as SYDVKM. This CDR3 has 11 amino acids. The CDR3 DNA reads as TGTGCCAGCAGTCTTCGAGATGAGCAGTTCTTC. Protein sequence: CASSLRDEQFF.

The V and J genes are TRBV9 and TRBJ2-6; 10 positions match TRBD1. Per germline, CDR1 SGDLS and CDR2 YYNGEE. This CDR3 is 19 amino acids long. V gave up 7 bases and J gave up 1 base; unmatched junction bases: 14. DNA of the CDR3: TGTGCCAGCGTAGGGGGACAGGGGTTTTCTAGTTCTGGGGCCAACGTCCTGACTTTC. This gives the protein CASVGGQGFSSSGANVLTF.

The gene calls are TRBV6-1 and TRBJ2-7, with D perhaps matching TRBD2 (5 bases). V was trimmed by 4 bases and J by 6 bases, leaving 13 bases between them. Germline V lookup: CDR1 MNHNS, CDR2 SASEGT. This CDR3 is built from 13 residues. The CDR3 loop reads CASSGYGISEQYF. CDR3 nucleotide sequence: TGTGCCAGCAGTGGCTACGGGATATCCGAGCAGTACTTC.

The CDR3 here is CASSPGLASSYEQYF. In DNA form, the CDR3 reads TGCGCCAGCAGCCCGGGACTAGCAAGCTCCTACGAGCAGTACTTC. The genes are TRBV5-1 and TRBJ2-7; 9 bases are a match to TRBD2. CDR1 and CDR2 from the germline V gene are SGHRS and YFSETQ. Trimming took 4 bases from V and 0 from J; bases not matched to a gene: 5. The CDR3 spans 15 residues. Combining the CDR3 with reference TRBV5-1 and TRBJ2-7 gives the whole variable domain KAGVTQTPRYLIKTRGQQVTLSCSPISGHRSVSWYQQTPGQGLQFLFEYFSETQRNKGNFPGRFSGRQFSNSRSEMNVSTLELGDSALYLCASSPGLASSYEQYFGPGTRLTVT.

V and J are TRBV27 and TRBJ2-1; TRBD1 aligns across 10 bases. Germline values: CDR1 MNHEY, CDR2 SMNVEV (reference sequence). The V gene end was trimmed by 5 bases and the J gene end by 5 bases; junction bases not matched to a gene: 9. There are 16 residues in the CDR3. In DNA, the CDR3 is TGTGCCAGCAGTACAACCGGGACAGGGGTAAACAATGAGCAGTTCTTC. Its translation: CASSTTGTGVNNEQFF.

V gene TRBV14 combines with J gene TRBJ2-5; D possibly corresponds to TRBD2 (7 bases). Trimming left V 4 bases short and J 5 bases short, with 14 bases between. Looked up from germline, CDR1 is SGHDN and CDR2 is FVKESK. CDR3 length equals 14 residues. The CDR3 protein is CASSRGGARETQYF. The CDR3 nucleotides read TGTGCCAGCAGCCGAGGGGGGGCCAGGGAGACCCAGTACTTC.

The chain has TRBV28 and TRBJ1-2, with D perhaps TRBD1 (5 bases). Germline V gene lookup returns CDR1 MDHEN and CDR2 SYDVKM. The CDR3 totals 12 residues. Trimming left V 5 bases short and J 8 bases short, with 12 bases between. In DNA form, the CDR3 reads TGTGCCAGCAGTACCAACAGGTTCGGCTACACCTTC. Amino acid sequence: CASSTNRFGYTF.

The chain carries TRBV4-1 and TRBJ2-3; 8 bases line up with TRBD2. V was clipped by 4 bases and J by 4 bases; unmatched bases: 13. Germline V CDR1 and CDR2: MGHRA, YSYEKL. The CDR3 is made up of 17 amino acids. CDR3 sequence (DNA): TGCGCCAGCAGCCTCCTTCCCCAGCGGGAGTGGGCAGATACGCAGTATTTT. Its translation is CASSLLPQREWADTQYF.

The chain employs TRBV9 and TRBJ1-1; 8 bases match TRBD1. This CDR3 region has 14 residues. V lost 3 bases and J lost 4; bases outside the gene matches: 5. CDR1 and CDR2 (germline): SGDLS, YYNGEE. In nucleotides, the CDR3 is TGTGCCAGCAGCGGGACAGGGCGCGGCACTGAAGCTTTCTTT. Translating it yields CASSGTGRGTEAFF.

This clone has only a few counts. The chain carries TRBV10-1 and TRBJ2-1; 7 bases are a match to TRBD1. There are 13 residues in the CDR3. In germline, CDR1 is WNHNN, CDR2 SYGVQD (reference sequence). V dropped 2 bases and J dropped 8; count of bases not matched to a gene: 3. The CDR3 DNA sequence: TGCGCCAGCAGTGAGGCTCAGGGGGATGAGCAGTTCTTC. Translated: CASSEAQGDEQFF.

Only one count was recorded for this clone. The V and J genes are TRBV5-1 and TRBJ2-7; D is possibly TRBD1 (5 bases). Trimming took off 2 bases at V and 0 bases at J, with 12 bases between the two ends. This CDR3 comprises 15 residues. The germline CDR1 and CDR2 sequences are SGHRS and YFSETQ. The DNA for the CDR3 is TGCGCCAGCAGCTTAACGTTTACAGGCTCCTACGAGCAGTACTTC. It specifies CASSLTFTGSYEQYF.